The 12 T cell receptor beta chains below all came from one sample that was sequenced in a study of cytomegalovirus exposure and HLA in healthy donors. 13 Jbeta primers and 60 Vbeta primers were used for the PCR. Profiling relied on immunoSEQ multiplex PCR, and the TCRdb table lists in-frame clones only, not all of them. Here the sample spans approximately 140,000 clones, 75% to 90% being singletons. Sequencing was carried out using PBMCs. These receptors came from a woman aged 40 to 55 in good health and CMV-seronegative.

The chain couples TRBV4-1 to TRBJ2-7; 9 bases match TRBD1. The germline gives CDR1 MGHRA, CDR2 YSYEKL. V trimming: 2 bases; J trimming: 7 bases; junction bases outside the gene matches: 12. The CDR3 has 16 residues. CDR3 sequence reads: CASSQSWSRQGVEQYF. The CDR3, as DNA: TGCGCCAGCAGCCAATCCTGGTCCCGACAGGGGGTAGAGCAGTACTTC.

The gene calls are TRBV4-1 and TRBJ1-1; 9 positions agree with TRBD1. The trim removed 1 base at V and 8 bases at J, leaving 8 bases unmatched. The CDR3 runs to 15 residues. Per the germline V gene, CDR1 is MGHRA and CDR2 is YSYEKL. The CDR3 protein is CASSQGNTGTGEAFF. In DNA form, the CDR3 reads TGCGCCAGCAGCCAAGGGAACACCGGGACAGGGGAAGCTTTCTTT.

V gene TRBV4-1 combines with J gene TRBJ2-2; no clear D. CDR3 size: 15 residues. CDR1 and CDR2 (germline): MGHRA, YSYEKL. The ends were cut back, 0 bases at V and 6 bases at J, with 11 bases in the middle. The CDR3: CASSQDSSASGELFF. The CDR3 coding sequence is TGCGCCAGCAGCCAAGATAGTTCCGCGTCCGGGGAGCTGTTTTTT.

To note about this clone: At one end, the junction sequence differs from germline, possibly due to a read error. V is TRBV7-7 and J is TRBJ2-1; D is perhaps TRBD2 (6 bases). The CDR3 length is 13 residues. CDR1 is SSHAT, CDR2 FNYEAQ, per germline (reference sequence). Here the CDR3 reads CASSLAERAEQFF. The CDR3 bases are TGTGCTAGCAGCTTAGCGGAGCGTGCTGAGCAGTTCTTC.

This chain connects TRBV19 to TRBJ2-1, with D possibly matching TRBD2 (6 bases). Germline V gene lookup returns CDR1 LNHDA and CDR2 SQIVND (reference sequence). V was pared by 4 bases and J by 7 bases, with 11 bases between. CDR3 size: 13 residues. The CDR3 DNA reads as TGTGCCAGTAGTAGCGGGATTGGGAATGAGCAGTTCTTC. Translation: CASSSGIGNEQFF.

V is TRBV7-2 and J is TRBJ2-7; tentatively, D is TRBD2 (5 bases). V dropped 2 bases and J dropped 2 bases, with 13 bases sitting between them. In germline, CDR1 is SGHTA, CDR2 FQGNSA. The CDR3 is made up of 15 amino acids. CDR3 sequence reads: CASSLFAGETYEQYF. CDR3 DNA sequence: TGTGCCAGCAGCTTATTTGCCGGGGAAACCTACGAGCAGTACTTC.

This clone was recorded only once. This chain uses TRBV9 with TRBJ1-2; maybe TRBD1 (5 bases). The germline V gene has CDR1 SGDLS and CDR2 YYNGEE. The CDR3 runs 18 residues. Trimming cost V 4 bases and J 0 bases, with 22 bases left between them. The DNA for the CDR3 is TGTGCCAGCAGCCCAGGGCGCGGGGTCTATTCTTCTAACTATGGCTACACCTTC. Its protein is CASSPGRGVYSSNYGYTF.

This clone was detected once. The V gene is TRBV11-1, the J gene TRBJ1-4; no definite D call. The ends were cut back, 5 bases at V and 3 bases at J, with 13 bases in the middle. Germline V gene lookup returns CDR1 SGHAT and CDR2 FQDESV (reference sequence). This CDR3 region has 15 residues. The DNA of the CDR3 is TGTGCCAGCAGCCCATCGAGGGCGGCTAATGAAAAACTGTTTTTT. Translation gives CASSPSRAANEKLFF. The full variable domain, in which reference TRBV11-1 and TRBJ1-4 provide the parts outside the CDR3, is EAEVAQSPRYKITEKSQAVAFWCDPISGHATLYWYRQILGQGPELLVQFQDESVVDDSQLPKDRFSAERLKGVDSTLKIQPAELGDSAMYLCASSPSRAANEKLFFGSGTQLSVL.

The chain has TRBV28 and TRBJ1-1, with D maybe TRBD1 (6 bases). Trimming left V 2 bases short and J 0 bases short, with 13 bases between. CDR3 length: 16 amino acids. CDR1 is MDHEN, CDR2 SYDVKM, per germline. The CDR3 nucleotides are TGTGCCAGCAGTTTAGCTCCCTCAGGGGTGAACACTGAAGCTTTCTTT. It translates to CASSLAPSGVNTEAFF.

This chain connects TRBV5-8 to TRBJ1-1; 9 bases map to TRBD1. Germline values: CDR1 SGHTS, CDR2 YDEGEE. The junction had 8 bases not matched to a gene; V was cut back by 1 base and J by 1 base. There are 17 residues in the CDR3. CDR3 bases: TGTGCCAGCAGCTTGATTATGACAGGGGGTTCGAACACTGAAGCTTTCTTT. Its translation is CASSLIMTGGSNTEAFF.

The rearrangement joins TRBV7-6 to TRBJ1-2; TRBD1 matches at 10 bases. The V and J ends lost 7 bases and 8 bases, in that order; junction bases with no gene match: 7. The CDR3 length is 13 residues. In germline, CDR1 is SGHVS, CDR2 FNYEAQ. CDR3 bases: TGTGCCAGCACCCCGGGACAGGGGAGCGGCTACACCTTC. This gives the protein CASTPGQGSGYTF.

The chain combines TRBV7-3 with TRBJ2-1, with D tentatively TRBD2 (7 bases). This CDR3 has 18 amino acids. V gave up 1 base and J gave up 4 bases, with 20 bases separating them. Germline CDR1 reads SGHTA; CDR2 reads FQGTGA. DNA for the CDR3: TGTGCCAGCAGCTTAAACGGAGGGGGGGACCCGGCATACAATGAGCAGTTCTTC. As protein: CASSLNGGGDPAYNEQFF.